The T cell receptor (beta chain) under discussion was sequenced for a study of lymphopenia after photon versus proton radiotherapy. Generated by immunoSEQ multiplex PCR, the TCRdb table keeps only in-frame clones and is missing some. The sample has about 83,000 clones, about four fifths seen once. Study-level findings and limits: After the lymphocyte nadir, photon-treated repertoires showed oligoclonal expansion, especially of CD8+ Temra cells. Relative stability marked proton patients; photon patients lost diversity and naive cells.

On this clone: Its specificity is not known.

This receptor was obtained from a man aged 60-69 years with pancreatic cancer. Source: peripheral blood, taken from a patient treated with proton-based radiotherapy.

The CDR3 DNA sequence: TGTGCCACCAGCAACGGGCAGGCGTACTATGGCTACACCTTC. Its protein is CATSNGQAYYGYTF. The chain is built from TRBV15 and TRBJ1-2, with D unclear. Looked up from germline, CDR1 is LNHNV and CDR2 is YYDKDF (reference sequence). V was pared by 4 bases and J by 3 bases, with 12 bases between. This CDR3 comprises 14 residues.